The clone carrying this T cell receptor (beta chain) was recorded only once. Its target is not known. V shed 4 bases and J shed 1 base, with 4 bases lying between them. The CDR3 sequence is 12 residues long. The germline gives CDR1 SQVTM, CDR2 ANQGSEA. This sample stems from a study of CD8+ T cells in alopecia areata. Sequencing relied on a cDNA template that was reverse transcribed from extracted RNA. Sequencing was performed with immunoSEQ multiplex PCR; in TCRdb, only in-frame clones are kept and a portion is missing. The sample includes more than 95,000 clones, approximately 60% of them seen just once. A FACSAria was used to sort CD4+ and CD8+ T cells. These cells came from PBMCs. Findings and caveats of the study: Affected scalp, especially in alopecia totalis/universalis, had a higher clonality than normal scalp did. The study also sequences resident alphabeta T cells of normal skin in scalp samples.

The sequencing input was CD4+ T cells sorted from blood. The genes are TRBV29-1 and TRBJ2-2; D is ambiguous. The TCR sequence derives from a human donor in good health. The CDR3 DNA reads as TGCAGCGTTGGACTGAACACCGGGGAGCTGTTTTTT. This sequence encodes CSVGLNTGELFF.